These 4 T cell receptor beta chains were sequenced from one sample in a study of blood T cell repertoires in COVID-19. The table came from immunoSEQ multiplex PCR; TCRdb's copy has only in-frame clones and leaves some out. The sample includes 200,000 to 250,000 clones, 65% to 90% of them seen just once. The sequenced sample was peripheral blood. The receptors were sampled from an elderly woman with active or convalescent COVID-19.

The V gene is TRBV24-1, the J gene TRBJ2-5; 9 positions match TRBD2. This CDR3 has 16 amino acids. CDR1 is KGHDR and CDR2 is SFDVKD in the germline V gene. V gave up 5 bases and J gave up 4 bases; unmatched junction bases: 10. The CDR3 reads CATSVTSGTGIETQYF. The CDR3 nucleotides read TGTGCCACCAGTGTGACTAGCGGAACCGGGATAGAGACCCAGTACTTC.

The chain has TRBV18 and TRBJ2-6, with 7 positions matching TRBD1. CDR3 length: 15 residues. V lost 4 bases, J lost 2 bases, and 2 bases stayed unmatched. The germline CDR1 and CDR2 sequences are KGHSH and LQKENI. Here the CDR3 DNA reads TGTGCCAGCTCACACGACAGGGCTGGGGCCAACGTCCTGACTTTC. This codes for CASSHDRAGANVLTF.

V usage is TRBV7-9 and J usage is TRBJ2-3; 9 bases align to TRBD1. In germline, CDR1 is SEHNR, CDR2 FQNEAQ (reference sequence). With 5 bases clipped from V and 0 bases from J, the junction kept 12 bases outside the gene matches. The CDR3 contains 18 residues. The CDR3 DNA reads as TGTGCCAGCAGCCCCGGGACAGGGCTCATATCTAGCACAGATACGCAGTATTTT. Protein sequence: CASSPGTGLISSTDTQYF.

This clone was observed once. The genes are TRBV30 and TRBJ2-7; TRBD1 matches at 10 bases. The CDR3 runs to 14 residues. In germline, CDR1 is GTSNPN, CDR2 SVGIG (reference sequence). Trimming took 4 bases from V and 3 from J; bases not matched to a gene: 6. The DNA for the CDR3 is TGTGCCTGGACGGGACAGGGGCGACTCTACGAGCAGTACTTC. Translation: CAWTGQGRLYEQYF. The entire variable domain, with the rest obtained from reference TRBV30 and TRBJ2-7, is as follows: SQTIHQWPATLVQPVGSPLSLECTVEGTSNPNLYWYRQAAGRGLQLLFYSVGIGQISSEVPQNLSASRPQDRQFILSSKKLLLSDSGFYLCAWTGQGRLYEQYFGPGTRLTVT.